Shown below are 3 T cell receptor beta chains from a single sample sequenced in a study of T cell changes during pregnancy in multiple sclerosis. Data came from immunoSEQ multiplex PCR; TCRdb stores just in-frame clones and leaves some out. The table has 30,000 to 35,000 clones, 87% seen once; the top ten hold roughly 10%. This material consisted of CD8+ T cells from peripheral blood mononuclear cells, taken in the first trimester of pregnancy. The receptors derive from a female donor with multiple sclerosis, enrolled in a pregnancy study.

The gene calls are TRBV6-5 and TRBJ2-1; the D is unclear. There are 15 residues in the CDR3. Germline V gene lookup returns CDR1 MNHEY and CDR2 SVGAGI. Deletions cut 5 bases from V and 0 bases from J, with 11 bases between. CDR3 bases: TGTGCCAGCAGTACAAACAACAGCTCCTACAATGAGCAGTTCTTC. Translation gives CASSTNNSSYNEQFF.

The chain employs TRBV5-6 and TRBJ2-5, with a possible D match to TRBD1 (6 bases). The CDR3 has 14 amino acids. Per the germline V gene, CDR1 is SGHDT and CDR2 is YYEEEE. Trimming removed 0 bases from V and 4 bases from J, with 10 bases in between. The CDR3: CASSLEQGGETQYF. CDR3 nucleotide sequence: TGTGCCAGCAGCTTGGAACAGGGCGGAGAGACCCAGTACTTC.

The chain uses TRBV4-3 and TRBJ2-1; D is perhaps TRBD1 (6 bases). The CDR3 consists of 18 residues. With 0 bases removed from V and 3 bases from J, the gap between germline ends came to 18 bases. Per germline, CDR1 LGHNA and CDR2 YSLEER. CDR3 DNA sequence: TGCGCCAGCAGCCAAGATATTCAGGGGAATGAAGTCTACAATGAGCAGTTCTTC. Its translation: CASSQDIQGNEVYNEQFF.